This T cell receptor beta chain came from a study of T-cell reconstitution after alpha-beta-depleted transplantation in children. General observations from the study: By about two months after transplant, alpha-beta T cells reportedly arose from several hundred graft clones that had expanded. In some patients, recipient T cells and intrathymic progenitors surviving conditioning explained high day-60 diversity. T-cell counts and diversity were attributed mostly to newly produced T cells one year after transplant.

There are 12 residues in the CDR3. Germline loops: CDR1 DFQATT, CDR2 SNEGSKA (reference sequence). Researchers prepared the TCRbeta library using unique molecular identifiers, the study reports. One entry per CDR3 protein, called by TCRdb with MiXCR from the PCR reads. The sample lists about 250,000 distinct CDR3 sequences; roughly a quarter were seen once. This clonotype was found once. Its specificity is not known. Here the sequenced sample was PBMCs, mostly from graft donor cells, taken 360 days after TCRalphabeta/CD19-depleted stem cell transplant. The clonotype was recovered from a female patient under 10 years old who had a stem cell transplant for congenital amegakaryocytic thrombocytopenia, so the T cells may come from the graft donor. This chain joins TRBV20-1 and TRBJ2-3; D remains unclear. The CDR3 DNA reads as TGCAGATTGCGGTTCCACACAGATACGCAGTATTTT. Protein: CRLRFHTDTQYF.